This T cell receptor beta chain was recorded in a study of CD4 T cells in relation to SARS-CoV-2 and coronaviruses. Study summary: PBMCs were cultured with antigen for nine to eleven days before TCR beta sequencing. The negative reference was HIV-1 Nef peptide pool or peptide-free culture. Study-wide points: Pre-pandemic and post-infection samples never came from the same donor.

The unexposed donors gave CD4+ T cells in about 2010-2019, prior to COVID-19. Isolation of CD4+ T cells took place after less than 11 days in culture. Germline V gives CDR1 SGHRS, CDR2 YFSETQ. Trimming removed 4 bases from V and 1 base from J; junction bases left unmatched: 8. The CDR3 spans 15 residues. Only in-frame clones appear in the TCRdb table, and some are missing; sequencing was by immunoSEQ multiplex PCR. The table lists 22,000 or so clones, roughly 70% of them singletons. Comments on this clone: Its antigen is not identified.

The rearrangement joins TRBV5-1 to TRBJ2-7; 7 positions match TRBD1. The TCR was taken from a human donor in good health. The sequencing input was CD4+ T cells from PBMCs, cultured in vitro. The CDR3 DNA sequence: TGCGCCAGCAGCAAGGGGGCGGGTCGGTCCTACGAGCAGTACTTC. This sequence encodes CASSKGAGRSYEQYF. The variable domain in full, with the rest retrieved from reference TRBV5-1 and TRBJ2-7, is KAGVTQTPRYLIKTRGQQVTLSCSPISGHRSVSWYQQTPGQGLQFLFEYFSETQRNKGNFPGRFSGRQFSNSRSEMNVSTLELGDSALYLCASSKGAGRSYEQYFGPGTRLTVT.